This T cell receptor beta chain originates from a study of blood T cell repertoires in COVID-19. Looking at the study overall: Whether acute or convalescent, the COVID-19 samples came from the United States, Italy and Spain. In each case, the material was cDNA or gDNA derived from T cells, B-cell-depleted T cells, or PBMCs.

How the authors handled the data: For nucleated cells, counts were estimated from reference gene primer amplification. TCRdb's copy holds only in-frame clones and misses some; the assay was immunoSEQ multiplex PCR. V, J and clone size are taken as reported in that table, and D and trimming were inferred from the DNA itself. The repertoire holds approximately 26,000 clones, with 89% as singletons. The ends were cut back, 5 bases at V and 4 bases at J, with 9 bases in the middle. Germline V gene lookup returns CDR1 SGHTA and CDR2 FQGNSA. The CDR3 spans 13 residues. The clonotype was recovered from a human donor with acute or convalescent COVID-19. The donor label of this sample is uncertain. The chain employs TRBV7-2 and TRBJ1-5; tentatively, D is TRBD1 (6 bases). The sample comprised peripheral blood. CDR3 loop: CASSPQGNQPQHF. Here the CDR3 DNA reads TGTGCCAGCAGCCCCCAGGGGAATCAGCCCCAGCATTTT.